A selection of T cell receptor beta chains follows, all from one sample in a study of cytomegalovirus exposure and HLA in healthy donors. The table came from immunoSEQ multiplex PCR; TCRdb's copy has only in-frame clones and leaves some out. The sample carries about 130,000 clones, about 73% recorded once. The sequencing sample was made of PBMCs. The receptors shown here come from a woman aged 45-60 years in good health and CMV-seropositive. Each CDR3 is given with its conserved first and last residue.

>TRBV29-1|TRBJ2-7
CSVVQGVEQYF
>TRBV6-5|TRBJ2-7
CASSPSRSSYEQYF
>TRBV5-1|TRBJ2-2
CASSSPGTGVTGELFF
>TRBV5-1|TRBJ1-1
CASSSQGARPLNTEAFF
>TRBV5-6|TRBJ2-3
CASSAYNTDTQYF
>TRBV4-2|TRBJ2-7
CASSQAGDRGIYEQYF
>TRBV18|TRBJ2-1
CASSPDRHHEVF
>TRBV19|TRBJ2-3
CASTPTSSTDTQYF
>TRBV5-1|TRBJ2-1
CASSLGAGAGYNEQFF
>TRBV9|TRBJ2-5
CASSPERGAQYF
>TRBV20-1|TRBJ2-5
CSARDRETQYF
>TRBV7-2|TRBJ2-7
CASSLDRVGEQYF
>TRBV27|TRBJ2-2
CASSNRNTGELFF
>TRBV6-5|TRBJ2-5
CASRDPQGRETQYF
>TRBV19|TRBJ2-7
CASSIARTYEQYF
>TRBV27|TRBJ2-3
CASSRATGQGADTQYF
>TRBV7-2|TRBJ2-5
CASSLGTILETQYF
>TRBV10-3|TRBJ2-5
CAISASVPGSQYF
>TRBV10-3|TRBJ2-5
CAISDNLGLAAGQETQYF
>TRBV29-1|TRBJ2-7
CSVGSRGYEQYF